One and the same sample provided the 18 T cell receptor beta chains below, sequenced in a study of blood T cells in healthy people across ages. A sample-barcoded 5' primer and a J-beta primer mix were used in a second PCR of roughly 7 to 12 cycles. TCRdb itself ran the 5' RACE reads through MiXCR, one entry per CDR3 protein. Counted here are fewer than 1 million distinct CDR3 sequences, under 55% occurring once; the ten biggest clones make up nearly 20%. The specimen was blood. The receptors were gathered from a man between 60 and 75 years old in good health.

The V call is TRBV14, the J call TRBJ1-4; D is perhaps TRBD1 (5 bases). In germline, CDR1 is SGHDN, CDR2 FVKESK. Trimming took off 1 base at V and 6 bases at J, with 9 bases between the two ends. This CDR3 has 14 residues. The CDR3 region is CASSQGGEDEKLFF. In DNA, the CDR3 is TGTGCCAGCAGCCAAGGGGGCGAGGATGAAAAACTGTTTTTT.

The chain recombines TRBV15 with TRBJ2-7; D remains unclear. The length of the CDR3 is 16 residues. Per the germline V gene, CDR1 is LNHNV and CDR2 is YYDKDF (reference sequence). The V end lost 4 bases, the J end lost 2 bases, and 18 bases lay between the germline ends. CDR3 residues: CATSNHGGHWAYEQYF. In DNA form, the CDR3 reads TGTGCCACCAGCAATCATGGTGGCCATTGGGCCTACGAGCAGTACTTC.

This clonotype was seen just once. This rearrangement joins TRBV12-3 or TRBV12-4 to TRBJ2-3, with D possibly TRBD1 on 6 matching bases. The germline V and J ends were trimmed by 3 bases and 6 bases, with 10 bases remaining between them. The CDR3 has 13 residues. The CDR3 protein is CASSFGTPDTQYF. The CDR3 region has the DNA TGTGCCAGCAGTTTTGGGACACCGGATACGCAGTATTTT.

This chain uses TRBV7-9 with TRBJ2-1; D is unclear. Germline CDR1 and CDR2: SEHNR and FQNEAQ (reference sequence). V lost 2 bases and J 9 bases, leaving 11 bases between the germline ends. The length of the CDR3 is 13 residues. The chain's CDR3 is CASSLSTNFEQFF. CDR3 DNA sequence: TGTGCCAGCAGCTTATCTACAAATTTTGAGCAGTTCTTC.

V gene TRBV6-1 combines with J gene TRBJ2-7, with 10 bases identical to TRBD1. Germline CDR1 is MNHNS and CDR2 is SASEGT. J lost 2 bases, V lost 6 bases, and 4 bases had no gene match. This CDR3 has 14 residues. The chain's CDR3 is CASRDRGSAYEQYF. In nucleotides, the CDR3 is TGTGCCAGCAGGGACAGGGGGAGCGCCTACGAGCAGTACTTC.

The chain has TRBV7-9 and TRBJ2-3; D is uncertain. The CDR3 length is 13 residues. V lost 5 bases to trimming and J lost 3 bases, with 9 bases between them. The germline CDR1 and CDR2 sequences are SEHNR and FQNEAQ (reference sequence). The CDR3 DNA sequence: TGTGCCAGCAGCGTAGAGGCAACAGATACGCAGTATTTT. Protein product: CASSVEATDTQYF.

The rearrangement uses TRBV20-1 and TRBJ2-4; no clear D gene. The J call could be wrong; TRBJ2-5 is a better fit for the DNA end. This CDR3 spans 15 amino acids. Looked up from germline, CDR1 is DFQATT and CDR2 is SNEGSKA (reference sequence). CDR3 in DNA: TGCAGTGCTAGAGATCCGCTAGGTGGTGGAGAGACCCAGTACTTC. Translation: CSARDPLGGGETQYF.

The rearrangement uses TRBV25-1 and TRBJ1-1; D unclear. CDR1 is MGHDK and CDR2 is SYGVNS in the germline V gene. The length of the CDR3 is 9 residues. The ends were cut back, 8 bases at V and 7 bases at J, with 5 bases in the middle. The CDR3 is CASRDEAFF. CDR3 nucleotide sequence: TGTGCCAGCCGGGATGAAGCTTTCTTT.

The CDR3 sequence is CASSLAPLQGQETQYF. CDR3 bases: TGTGCCAGCAGCTTAGCCCCCCTCCAGGGACAAGAGACCCAGTACTTC. V and J are TRBV7-2 and TRBJ2-5, with a possible D match to TRBD1 (5 bases). V was shortened by 0 bases and J by 2 bases, with 13 bases between the two germline ends. Germline V gives CDR1 SGHTA, CDR2 FQGNSA. The length of the CDR3 is 16 residues.

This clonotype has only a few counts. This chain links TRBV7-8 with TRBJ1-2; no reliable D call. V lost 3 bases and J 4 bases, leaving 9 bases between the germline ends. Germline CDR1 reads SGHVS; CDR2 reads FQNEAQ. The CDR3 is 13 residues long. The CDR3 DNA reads TGTGCCAGCAGCTTTGACCGGAGCTATGGCTACACCTTC. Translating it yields CASSFDRSYGYTF.

CDR3 loop: CASSPNGGGFPDTQYF. Here the CDR3 DNA reads TGTGCCAGCAGCCCTAACGGAGGCGGCTTCCCAGATACGCAGTATTTT. This chain joins TRBV9 and TRBJ2-3, with D possibly being TRBD2 (5 bases). Trimming removed 4 bases from V and 4 bases from J, with 19 bases in between. Germline V gene sequence: CDR1 SGDLS, CDR2 YYNGEE. This CDR3 spans 16 amino acids.

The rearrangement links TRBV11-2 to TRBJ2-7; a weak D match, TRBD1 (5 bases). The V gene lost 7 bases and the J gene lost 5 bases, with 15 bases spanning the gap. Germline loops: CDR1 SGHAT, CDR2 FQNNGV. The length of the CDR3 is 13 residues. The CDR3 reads CASTRRSGHEQYF. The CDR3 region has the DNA TGTGCCAGCACCCGTCGGTCAGGGCACGAGCAGTACTTC.

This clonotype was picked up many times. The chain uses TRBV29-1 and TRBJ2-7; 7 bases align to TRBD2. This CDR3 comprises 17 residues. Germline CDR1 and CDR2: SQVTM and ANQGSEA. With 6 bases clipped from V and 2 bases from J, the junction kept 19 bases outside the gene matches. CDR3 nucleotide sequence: TGCAGCGTCACCACGGGTTCAAGCGGGGCACCGACCTACGAGCAGTACTTC. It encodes CSVTTGSSGAPTYEQYF.

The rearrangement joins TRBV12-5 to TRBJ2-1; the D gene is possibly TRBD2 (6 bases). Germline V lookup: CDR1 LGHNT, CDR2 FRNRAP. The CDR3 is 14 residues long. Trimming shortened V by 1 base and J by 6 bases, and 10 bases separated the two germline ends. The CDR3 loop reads CASGLGGVGNEQFF. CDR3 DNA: TGTGCTAGTGGTTTGGGGGGGGTCGGCAATGAGCAGTTCTTC.

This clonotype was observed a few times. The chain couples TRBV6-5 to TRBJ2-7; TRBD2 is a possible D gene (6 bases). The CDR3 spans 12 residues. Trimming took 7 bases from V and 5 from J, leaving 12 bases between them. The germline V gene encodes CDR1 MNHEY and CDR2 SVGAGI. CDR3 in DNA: TGTGCCAGCACGGATAGCGGAGACGAGCAGTACTTC. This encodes CASTDSGDEQYF.

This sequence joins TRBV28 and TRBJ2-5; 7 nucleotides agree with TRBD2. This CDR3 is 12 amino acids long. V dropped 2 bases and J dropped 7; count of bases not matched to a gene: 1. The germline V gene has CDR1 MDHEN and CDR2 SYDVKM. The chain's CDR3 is CASSLIAGTQYF. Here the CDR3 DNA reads TGTGCCAGCAGTTTAATAGCGGGGACCCAGTACTTC.

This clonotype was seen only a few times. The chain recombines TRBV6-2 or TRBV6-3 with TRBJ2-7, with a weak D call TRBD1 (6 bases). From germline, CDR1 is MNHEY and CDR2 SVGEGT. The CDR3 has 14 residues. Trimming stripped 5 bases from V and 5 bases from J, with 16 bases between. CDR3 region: CASSQGGFVDEQYF. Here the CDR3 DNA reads TGTGCCAGCAGTCAAGGGGGTTTTGTGGACGAGCAGTACTTC.

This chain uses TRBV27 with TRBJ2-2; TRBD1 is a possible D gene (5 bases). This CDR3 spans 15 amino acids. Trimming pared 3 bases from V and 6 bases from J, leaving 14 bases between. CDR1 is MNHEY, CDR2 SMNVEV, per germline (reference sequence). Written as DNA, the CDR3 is TGTGCCAGCAGTTTGTTCAGGGTTTCTCCCGGGGAGCTGTTTTTT. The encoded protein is CASSLFRVSPGELFF.